This TCR beta chain originates from a study of cytomegalovirus exposure and HLA in healthy donors. Unrecorded immune exposures were likely, despite nominal health at sampling. This clone showed up just a few times. Its cognate antigen is unknown. General observations from the study: For TCR beta chains, V- and J-gene trimming was later linked to a missense DCLRE1C variant. Overall, approximately 150 TCR beta chains were annotated as cytomegalovirus-associated.

The CDR3 loop spans 16 amino acids. V was pared by 5 bases and J by 0 bases, with 3 bases of the junction left unmatched. Germline V gene lookup returns CDR1 SEHNR and CDR2 FQNEAQ (reference sequence). Primers included in the PCR were 60 Vbeta and 13 Jbeta primers. The protocol was immunoSEQ multiplex PCR, while the TCRdb copy is restricted to in-frame clones and leaves out a portion. The sample contains around 200,000 clones, approximately 70% of which appear only once. The sample was PBMCs. The chain links TRBV7-9 to TRBJ2-2; 10 bases agree with TRBD2. The sequence came from a woman under 40 in good health and CMV-seropositive. The CDR3 DNA sequence: TGTGCCAGCAGCATTGGACTAGCGGCGAACACCGGGGAGCTGTTTTTT. Protein: CASSIGLAANTGELFF.